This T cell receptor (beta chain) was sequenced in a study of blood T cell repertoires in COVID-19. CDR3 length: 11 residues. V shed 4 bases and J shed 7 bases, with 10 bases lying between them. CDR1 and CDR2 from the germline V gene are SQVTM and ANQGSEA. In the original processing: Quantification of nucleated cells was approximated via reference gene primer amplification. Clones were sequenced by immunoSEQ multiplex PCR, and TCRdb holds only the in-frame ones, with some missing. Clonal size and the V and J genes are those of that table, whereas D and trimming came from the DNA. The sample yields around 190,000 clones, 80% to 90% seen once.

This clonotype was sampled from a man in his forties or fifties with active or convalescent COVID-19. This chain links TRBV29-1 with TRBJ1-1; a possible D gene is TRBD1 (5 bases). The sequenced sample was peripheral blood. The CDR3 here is CSVVSGLEAFF. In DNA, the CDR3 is TGCAGCGTTGTATCAGGGCTTGAAGCTTTCTTT.